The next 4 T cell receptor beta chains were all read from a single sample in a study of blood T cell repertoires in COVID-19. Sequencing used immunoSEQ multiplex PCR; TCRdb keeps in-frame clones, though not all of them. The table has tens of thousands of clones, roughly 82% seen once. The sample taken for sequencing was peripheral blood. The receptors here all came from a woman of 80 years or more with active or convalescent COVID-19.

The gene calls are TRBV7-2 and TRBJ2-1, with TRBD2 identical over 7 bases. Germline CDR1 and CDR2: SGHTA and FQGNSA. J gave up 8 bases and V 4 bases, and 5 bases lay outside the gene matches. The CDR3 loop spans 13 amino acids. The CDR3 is CASSYTSVYEQFF. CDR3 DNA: TGTGCCAGCAGCTACACTAGCGTCTATGAGCAGTTCTTC.

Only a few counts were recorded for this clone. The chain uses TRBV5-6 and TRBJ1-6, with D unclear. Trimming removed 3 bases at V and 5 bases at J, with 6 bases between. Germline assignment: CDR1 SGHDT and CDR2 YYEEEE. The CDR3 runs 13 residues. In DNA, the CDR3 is TGTGCCAGCAGCTCAGGCCATAATTCACCCCTCCACTTT. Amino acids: CASSSGHNSPLHF.

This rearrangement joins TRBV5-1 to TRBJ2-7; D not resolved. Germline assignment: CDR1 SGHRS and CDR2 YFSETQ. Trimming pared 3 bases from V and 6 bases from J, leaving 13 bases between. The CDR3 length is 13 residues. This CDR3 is CASSSRGILEQYF. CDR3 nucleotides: TGCGCCAGCAGCTCCAGAGGTATTCTCGAGCAGTACTTC.

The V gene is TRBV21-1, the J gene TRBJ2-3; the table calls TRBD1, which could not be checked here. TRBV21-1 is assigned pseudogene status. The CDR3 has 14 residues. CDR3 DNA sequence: TGTGCCAGCACCAAGGGCAGGGAACAAGATACGCAGTATTTT. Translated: CASTKGREQDTQYF.